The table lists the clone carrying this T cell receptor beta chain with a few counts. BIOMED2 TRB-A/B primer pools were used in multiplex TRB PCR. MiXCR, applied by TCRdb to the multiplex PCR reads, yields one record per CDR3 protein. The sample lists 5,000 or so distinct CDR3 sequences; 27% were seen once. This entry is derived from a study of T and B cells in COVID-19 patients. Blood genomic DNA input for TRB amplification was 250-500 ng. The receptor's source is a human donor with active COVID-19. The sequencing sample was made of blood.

CDR3 DNA sequence: TGTGCCAGCAGCTTAGGGATGGGGCGGGATGAGCAGTTCTTC. Protein product: CASSLGMGRDEQFF. The chain uses TRBV7-2 and TRBJ2-1; D tentatively fits TRBD1 or TRBD2 (5 bases each). The CDR3 is 14 amino acids. V was shortened by 1 base and J by 8 bases, with 12 bases between the two germline ends. CDR1 and CDR2 (germline): SGHTA, FQGNSA.